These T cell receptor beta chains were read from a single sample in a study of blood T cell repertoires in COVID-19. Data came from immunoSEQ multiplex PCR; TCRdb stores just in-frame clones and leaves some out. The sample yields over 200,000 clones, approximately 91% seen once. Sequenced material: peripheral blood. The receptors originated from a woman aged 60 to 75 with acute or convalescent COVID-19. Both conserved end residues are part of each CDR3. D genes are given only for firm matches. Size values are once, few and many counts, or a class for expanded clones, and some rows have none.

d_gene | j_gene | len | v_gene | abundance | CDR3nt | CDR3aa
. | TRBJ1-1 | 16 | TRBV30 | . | TGTGCCTGGACCGGACAGTTGGCTCTTCCTGGGACTGAAGCTTTCTTT | CAWTGQLALPGTEAFF
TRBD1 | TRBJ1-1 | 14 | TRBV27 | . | TGTGCCAGCAGTTACAGGGGCGATGGCACTGAAGCTTTCTTT | CASSYRGDGTEAFF
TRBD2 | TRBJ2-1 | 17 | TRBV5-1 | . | TGCGCCAGCAGCTTGGGGCTAGCGGGAGGGGTTTACAATGAGCAGTTCTTC | CASSLGLAGGVYNEQFF
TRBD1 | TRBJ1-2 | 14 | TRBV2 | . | TGTGCCAGCAGTGAAGAGACGACAGGGGCAGGCTACACCTTC | CASSEETTGAGYTF
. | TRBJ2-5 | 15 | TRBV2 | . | TGTGCCAGCAGTCCCCTACAGGGTCTTTCAGAGACCCAGTACTTC | CASSPLQGLSETQYF
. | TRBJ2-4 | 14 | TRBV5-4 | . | TGTGCCAGCAGCTCGGGTATAGCCAAAAACATTCAGTACTTC | CASSSGIAKNIQYF
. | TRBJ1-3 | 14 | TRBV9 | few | TGTGCCAGCAGCGTAGACGGGGAAGGAAACACCATATATTTT | CASSVDGEGNTIYF
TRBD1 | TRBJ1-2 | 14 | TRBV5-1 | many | TGCGCCAGCAGCTTGGCCACAGGGGGCGATGGCTACACCTTC | CASSLATGGDGYTF
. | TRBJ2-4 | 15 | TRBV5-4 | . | TGTGCCAGCAGCTCAGGAGGCAGGGGAACCGACATTCAGTACTTC | CASSSGGRGTDIQYF
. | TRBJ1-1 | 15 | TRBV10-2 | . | TGCGCCAGCAGTGAGAGGAGGGCAGGCAACACTGAAGCTTTCTTT | CASSERRAGNTEAFF
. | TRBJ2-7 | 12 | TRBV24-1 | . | TGTGCCACCAGTGATTTCCGAGGGGAGCAGTACTTC | CATSDFRGEQYF
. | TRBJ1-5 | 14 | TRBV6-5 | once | TGTGCCAGCAGTTACCAGGCAGGGAATCAGCCCCAGCATTTT | CASSYQAGNQPQHF
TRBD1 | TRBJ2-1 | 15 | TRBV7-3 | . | TGTGCCAGCAGCGCGGACAGGGGGGGCTACAATGAGCAGTTCTTC | CASSADRGGYNEQFF
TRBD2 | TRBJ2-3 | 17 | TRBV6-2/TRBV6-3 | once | TGTGCCAGCAGTTACTCGAGTGGTAGCGGGAGGAGTGATACGCAGTATTTT | CASSYSSGSGRSDTQYF
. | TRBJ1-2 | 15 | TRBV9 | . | TGTGCCAGCAGCGTAGGCGGGGGGACTAACTATGGCTACACCTTC | CASSVGGGTNYGYTF
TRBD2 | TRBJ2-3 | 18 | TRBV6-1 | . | TGTGCCAGCAGTGAAGGACCGGGACTAGCGGGGGGGCCTCATACGCAGTATTTT | CASSEGPGLAGGPHTQYF
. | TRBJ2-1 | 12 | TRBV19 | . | TGTGCCAGTAGTATCCCCCCGGATGAGCAGTTCTTC | CASSIPPDEQFF
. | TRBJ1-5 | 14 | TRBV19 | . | TGTGCCAGTAGTATAAGTCCGGCGGATCAGCCCCAGCATTTT | CASSISPADQPQHF
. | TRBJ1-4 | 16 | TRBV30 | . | TGTGCCTGGAGTGGGTCCCGGGGGGCAACTAATGAAAAACTGTTTTTT | CAWSGSRGATNEKLFF
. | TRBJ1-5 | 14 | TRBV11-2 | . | TGTGCCAGCAGCCCTGGCGGGGGCAATCAGCCCCAGCATTTT | CASSPGGGNQPQHF
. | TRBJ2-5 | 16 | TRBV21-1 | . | TGTGCCAGCAGCGAAACCGGACTAGCCGGACAAGAGACCCAGTACTTC | CASSETGLAGQETQYF
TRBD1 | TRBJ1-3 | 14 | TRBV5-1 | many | TGCGCCAGCGGGACAGGTAGCTCTGGAAACACCATATATTTT | CASGTGSSGNTIYF
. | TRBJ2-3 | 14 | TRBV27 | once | TGTGCCAGCAGTTTACGGACAGTAACAGATACGCAGTATTTT | CASSLRTVTDTQYF
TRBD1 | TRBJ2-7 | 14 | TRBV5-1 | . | TGCGCCAGCAGTCTAGGGACAGGGACCGACGAGCAGTACTTC | CASSLGTGTDEQYF
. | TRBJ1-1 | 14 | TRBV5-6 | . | TGTGCCAGCAGCGGGACTTTAAGAAACACTGAAGCTTTCTTT | CASSGTLRNTEAFF
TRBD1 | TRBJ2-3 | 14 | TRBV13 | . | TGTGCCACCCGAGTAGGACAGGCCCTAGATACGCAGTATTTT | CATRVGQALDTQYF
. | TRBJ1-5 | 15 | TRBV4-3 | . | TGCGCCAGCAGCCAAGATCGGCAGGGAGGACAGCCCCAGCATTTT | CASSQDRQGGQPQHF
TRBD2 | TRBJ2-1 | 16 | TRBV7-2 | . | TGTGCCAGCAGCTTCTTTGGCGGGAGGGCCGGGGATGAGCAGTTCTTC | CASSFFGGRAGDEQFF
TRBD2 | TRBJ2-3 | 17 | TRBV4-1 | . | TGCGCCAGCAGCCAAGAAGCGCCGGGAGGGCCGACAGATACGCAGTATTTT | CASSQEAPGGPTDTQYF
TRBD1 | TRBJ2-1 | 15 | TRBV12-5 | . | TGTGCTAGTGGTACCAGGACAGGCTCCTACAATGAGCAGTTCTTC | CASGTRTGSYNEQFF
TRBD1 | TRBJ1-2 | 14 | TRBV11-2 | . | TGTGCCAGCAGCCCCCTGGACAGGGACTATGGCTACACCTTC | CASSPLDRDYGYTF
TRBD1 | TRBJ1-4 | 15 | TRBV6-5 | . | TGTGCCAGCGCCAGGGACAGGGCGTTAATTGAAAAACTGTTTTTT | CASARDRALIEKLFF
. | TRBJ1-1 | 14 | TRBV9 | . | TGTGCCAGCAGCGTTACAGGGTCGCTCACTGAAGCTTTCTTT | CASSVTGSLTEAFF
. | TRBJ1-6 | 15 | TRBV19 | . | TGTGCCAGTAGGAAGCGGGACAATAATAATTCACCCCTCCACTTT | CASRKRDNNNSPLHF
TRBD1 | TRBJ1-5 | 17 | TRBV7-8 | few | TGTGCCAGCAGCCGAAACAGCAGGGGGTATAGCAATCAGCCCCAGCATTTT | CASSRNSRGYSNQPQHF
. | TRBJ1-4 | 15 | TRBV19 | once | TGTGCCAGTAGTATGGGGCAAACCACTAATGAAAAACTGTTTTTT | CASSMGQTTNEKLFF
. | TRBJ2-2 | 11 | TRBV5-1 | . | TGCGCCAGCAGCTTGGCTGGGGAGCTGTTTTTT | CASSLAGELFF
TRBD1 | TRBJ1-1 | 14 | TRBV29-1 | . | TGCAGCGTGAACAGGGGGGGAGTTAACACTGAAGCTTTCTTT | CSVNRGGVNTEAFF
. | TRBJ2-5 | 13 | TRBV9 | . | TGTGCCAGCAGCGTAACCAGGGAAGAGACCCAGTACTTC | CASSVTREETQYF
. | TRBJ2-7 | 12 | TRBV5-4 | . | TGTGCCAGCAGCTCAGGTTCCTACGAGCAGTACTTC | CASSSGSYEQYF
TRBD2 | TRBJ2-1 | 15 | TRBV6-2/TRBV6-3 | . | TGTGCCAGCAGTCAGCCGACTAGCGGGATCAATGAGCAGTTCTTC | CASSQPTSGINEQFF
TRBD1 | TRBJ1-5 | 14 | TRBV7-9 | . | TGTGCCAGCAGCTCCCCGGGACAGGGATTCGAGTTGCATTTT | CASSSPGQGFELHF
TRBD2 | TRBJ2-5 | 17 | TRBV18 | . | TGTGCCAGCTCACCAATGAGGGTAGCGGGAGGAGGGGAGACCCAGTACTTC | CASSPMRVAGGGETQYF